This TCR beta chain was recorded in a study of a mutant IDH1 vaccine in newly diagnosed glioma. Whole-study context: Week 35 was assigned to visit V12, and week 47 was assigned to visit V13.

Points on this clone: Its antigen remains unknown.

Time point in this sample: week 35, safety follow-up. It was 300 ug of mutant IDH1 20-mer peptide that made up each vaccine dose, given with topical imiquimod. Each donor presented with a new WHO grade 3 or 4 astrocytoma that tested IDH1-mutant and showed ATRX loss. The CDR3 loop spans 16 amino acids. Germline V CDR1 and CDR2: KGHSH, LQKENI. V shed 2 bases and J shed 0 bases, with 11 bases lying between them. The data were produced by immunoSEQ multiplex PCR, yet TCRdb's version contains in-frame clones alone and is incomplete. The sample holds roughly 30,000 clones, more than 75% seen once. The source is a man aged 25 to 40 with glioma. V and J are TRBV18 and TRBJ1-3; TRBD1 might be the D (5 bases). Sequenced material: PBMCs, taken from a glioma patient whose treatment included an IDH1 peptide vaccine. The CDR3 protein is CASSPIDSSSGNTIYF. The CDR3 bases are TGTGCCAGCTCACCAATAGACAGCAGCTCTGGAAACACCATATATTTT.